This entry lists 28 T cell receptor beta chains sequenced from one sample in a study of blood T cell repertoires in COVID-19. The protocol was immunoSEQ multiplex PCR, while the TCRdb copy is restricted to in-frame clones and leaves out a portion. Counted here are around 210,000 clones, 70% to 85% occurring once; the ten biggest clones make up 7.8%. The specimen was peripheral blood. Source of these receptors: a woman older than 75 with COVID-19, enrolled during active disease.

The chain's CDR3 is CASSPREGSYGYTF. Written as DNA, the CDR3 is TGTGCCAGCAGCCCCCGGGAGGGTAGCTATGGCTACACCTTC. The chain couples TRBV9 to TRBJ1-2; D gene unclear. Germline loops: CDR1 SGDLS, CDR2 YYNGEE. Deletions cut 4 bases from V and 4 bases from J, with 14 bases between. There are 14 residues in the CDR3.

The V call is TRBV18, the J call TRBJ1-4, with unresolved D. From germline, CDR1 is KGHSH and CDR2 LQKENI. The CDR3 consists of 15 residues. Trimming removed 0 bases from V and 5 bases from J, with 10 bases in between. The CDR3 protein is CASSPPGLQNEKLFF. In DNA form, the CDR3 reads TGTGCCAGCTCACCACCCGGACTGCAAAATGAAAAACTGTTTTTT.

The J gene is TRBJ2-3, the V gene TRBV27, with D possibly being TRBD2 (5 bases). This CDR3 spans 13 amino acids. Germline V gene data show CDR1 as MNHEY and CDR2 as SMNVEV (reference sequence). Between the trimmed V and J ends, which lost 7 bases and 1 base, there was a span of 9 bases. The CDR3 here is CASMKRGTDTQYF. The CDR3 nucleotides are TGTGCCAGCATGAAGAGGGGCACAGATACGCAGTATTTT.

This rearrangement joins TRBV6-5 to TRBJ1-2; D might be TRBD1 (6 bases). The V and J ends lost 6 bases and 3 bases respectively, with 17 bases between them. This CDR3 region has 15 residues. The germline V gene encodes CDR1 MNHEY and CDR2 SVGAGI. The CDR3 protein is CASSARGGKDYGYTF. CDR3 DNA: TGTGCCAGCAGCGCTAGGGGGGGAAAGGACTATGGCTACACCTTC.

The V gene is TRBV3-1 (or the pseudogene TRBV3-2), the J gene TRBJ2-1, with TRBD2 matching over 13 bases. Germline CDR1 and CDR2: LGHDT and YNNKEL (reference sequence). The CDR3 extends over 16 amino acids. Germline trimming cut 7 bases from V and 4 bases from J; bases unmatched to any gene: 7. CDR3 in DNA: TGTGCCAGCACTCTACTAGCGGGAGGGTCTTACAATGAGCAGTTCTTC. The encoded protein is CASTLLAGGSYNEQFF.

The chain uses TRBV9 and TRBJ1-1; D perhaps matches TRBD1 (6 bases). This CDR3 spans 15 amino acids. V was clipped by 4 bases and J by 2 bases, with 15 bases between them. Germline V gene sequence: CDR1 SGDLS, CDR2 YYNGEE. Here the CDR3 DNA reads TGTGCCAGCAGCCAACCCGATGGGACAAACACTGAAGCTTTCTTT. Its protein product is CASSQPDGTNTEAFF.

J is TRBJ2-2 and V is TRBV6-5; D is perhaps TRBD1 (6 bases). This CDR3 is built from 15 residues. Deletions cut 0 bases from V and 5 bases from J, with 10 bases between. Germline V gene data show CDR1 as MNHEY and CDR2 as SVGAGI. The CDR3 bases are TGTGCCAGCAGTTACTCGCGCAGGGGTACCGGGGAGCTGTTTTTT. Translation gives CASSYSRRGTGELFF.

The chain employs TRBV7-2 and TRBJ2-5; D might be TRBD1 (6 bases). The germline gives CDR1 SGHTA, CDR2 FQGNSA. This CDR3 spans 14 amino acids. V was trimmed by 6 bases and J by 5 bases, leaving 16 bases between them. CDR3 sequence (DNA): TGTGCCAGCAGTCCTAGGTCAGGGGAGGAGACCCAGTACTTC. Its protein is CASSPRSGEETQYF.

The gene calls are TRBV12-3 or TRBV12-4 and TRBJ1-2; D remains ambiguous. CDR3 length equals 13 residues. The germline V and J ends were trimmed by 3 bases and 7 bases, with 12 bases remaining between them. The CDR3 region has the DNA TGTGCCAGCAGTTTGGCCAGGATGGGTGGCTACACCTTC. Translation gives CASSLARMGGYTF.

J is TRBJ2-2 and V is TRBV5-1; weak D call: TRBD1 (6 bases). V was trimmed by 5 bases and J by 1 base, leaving 9 bases between them. This CDR3 contains 14 residues. Germline assignment: CDR1 SGHRS and CDR2 YFSETQ. The CDR3 bases are TGCGCCAGCAGGCGGACAGAGAACACCGGGGAGCTGTTTTTT. It encodes CASRRTENTGELFF.

V is TRBV4-1 and J is TRBJ2-7, with 10 bases identical to TRBD2. There are 16 residues in the CDR3. The ends lost 1 base at V and 3 bases at J; junction bases unmatched: 6. From germline, CDR1 is MGHRA and CDR2 YSYEKL. Written as DNA, the CDR3 is TGCGCCAGCAGCCAAGGTCGGGCTAGCGGGAGCTACGAGCAGTACTTC. Translating gives CASSQGRASGSYEQYF.

This clone has a handful of counts. V and J are TRBV6-5 and TRBJ2-7, with D perhaps TRBD1 (5 bases). From germline, CDR1 is MNHEY and CDR2 SVGAGI. Trimming took 8 bases from V and 0 from J, leaving 8 bases between them. The CDR3 consists of 12 residues. The CDR3 DNA follows: TGTGCCAGCGGGGCAGGCTCCTACGAGCAGTACTTC. This encodes CASGAGSYEQYF.

The rearrangement joins TRBV24-1 to TRBJ1-6; the match to TRBD1 covers 7 bases. CDR3 length equals 14 residues. The V and J ends lost 3 bases and 9 bases, in that order; junction bases with no gene match: 4. Germline values: CDR1 KGHDR, CDR2 SFDVKD. CDR3 sequence (DNA): TGTGCCACCAGTGATCTGCAGGGGGGTTCACCCCTCCACTTT. Translation gives CATSDLQGGSPLHF.

The chain couples TRBV6-5 to TRBJ1-6; D remains unclear. Germline CDR1 and CDR2: MNHEY and SVGAGI. V dropped 6 bases and J dropped 5 bases, with 11 bases sitting between them. The CDR3 spans 14 residues. The CDR3 region has the DNA TGTGCCAGCAGACTGGGAGTGGATAATTCACCCCTCCACTTT. Its translation is CASRLGVDNSPLHF.

The chain recombines TRBV5-5 with TRBJ1-1, with D unclear. CDR3 length: 14 residues. V was pared by 4 bases and J by 2 bases, with 12 bases between. Germline V lookup: CDR1 SGHKS, CDR2 YYEKEE (reference sequence). This CDR3 is CASSPGLSNTEAFF. CDR3 bases: TGTGCCAGCAGCCCCGGACTGAGTAACACTGAAGCTTTCTTT.

The chain has TRBV5-1 and TRBJ2-1; D may be TRBD2 (6 bases). The CDR3 totals 16 residues. V was trimmed by 0 bases and J by 3 bases, leaving 13 bases between them. CDR1 is SGHRS, CDR2 YFSETQ, per germline. For the CDR3, the DNA is TGCGCCAGCAGCTTGGTGGCGGGGTCAATCTACAATGAGCAGTTCTTC. Translated: CASSLVAGSIYNEQFF.

This CDR3 reads CASSPQSPAVKLFF. The CDR3 coding sequence is TGCGCCAGCAGTCCCCAGTCCCCCGCAGTTAAACTGTTTTTT. The genes are TRBV10-2 and TRBJ1-4; unclear D gene. Germline V CDR1 and CDR2: WSHSY, SAAADI. Trimming took off 5 bases at V and 11 bases at J, with 18 bases between the two ends. The CDR3 loop spans 14 amino acids.

CDR3 in amino acids: CASSPRGISNTDTQYF. CDR3 coding DNA: TGTGCCAGCAGCCCCCGGGGGATTTCTAACACAGATACGCAGTATTTT. The V and J genes are TRBV5-4 and TRBJ2-3, with a tentative D call TRBD2 (6 bases). Trimming removed 4 bases at V and 2 bases at J, with 17 bases between. Germline V lookup: CDR1 SGHNT, CDR2 YYREEE (reference sequence). This CDR3 has 16 residues.

This clone was found a few times. V and J are TRBV5-4 and TRBJ1-4; D unresolved. The CDR3 is 18 residues long. Germline loops: CDR1 SGHNT, CDR2 YYREEE (reference sequence). V lost 0 bases and J lost 1, with 16 bases in between. The CDR3 region is CASSLASSVSRTNEKLFF. DNA for the CDR3: TGTGCCAGCAGCTTGGCCAGTAGCGTATCAAGAACTAATGAAAAACTGTTTTTT. The full variable domain, with the rest looked up from reference TRBV5-4 and TRBJ1-4, is ETGVTQSPTHLIKTRGQQVTLRCSSQSGHNTVSWYQQALGQGPQFIFQYYREEENGRGNFPPRFSGLQFPNYSSELNVNALELDDSALYLCASSLASSVSRTNEKLFFGSGTQLSVL.

The rearrangement uses TRBV5-6 and TRBJ2-7; D is possibly TRBD1 (5 bases). Trimming shortened V by 2 bases and J by 5 bases, and 11 bases separated the two germline ends. This CDR3 has 13 amino acids. Germline V gene data show CDR1 as SGHDT and CDR2 as YYEEEE. The CDR3 sequence: CASSFQGGHEQYF. The CDR3 DNA reads as TGTGCCAGCAGCTTCCAGGGTGGGCACGAGCAGTACTTC.

This clone was recorded once. The V call is TRBV9, the J call TRBJ2-7; maybe TRBD2 (6 bases). Looked up from germline, CDR1 is SGDLS and CDR2 is YYNGEE. Trimming took off 0 bases at V and 5 bases at J, with 18 bases between the two ends. The length of the CDR3 is 16 residues. This CDR3 reads CASSVGGSGLFDEQYF. CDR3 DNA sequence: TGTGCCAGCAGCGTAGGAGGGTCGGGACTCTTTGACGAGCAGTACTTC.

V is TRBV5-1 and J is TRBJ2-3; 10 bases line up with TRBD2. Germline CDR1 is SGHRS and CDR2 is YFSETQ. The CDR3 spans 17 residues. The J segment lost 8 bases and the V segment lost 3 bases, leaving 15 bases of the junction unmatched. The CDR3 loop reads CASSSEDSGRARGTQYF. CDR3 DNA: TGCGCCAGCAGCTCGGAGGACAGCGGGAGGGCCCGGGGTACGCAGTATTTT.

The rearrangement uses TRBV28 and TRBJ2-2; tentative D call: TRBD2 (7 bases). The ends were cut back, 5 bases at V and 6 bases at J, with 13 bases in the middle. Germline CDR1 is MDHEN and CDR2 is SYDVKM. This CDR3 has 14 amino acids. CDR3 in amino acids: CASSPGGPPGELFF. In DNA form, the CDR3 reads TGTGCCAGCAGTCCGGGGGGCCCTCCCGGGGAGCTGTTTTTT.

V is TRBV19 and J is TRBJ1-1; D is unresolved. V shed 7 bases and J shed 6 bases, with 15 bases lying between them. The germline V gene has CDR1 LNHDA and CDR2 SQIVND (reference sequence). This CDR3 spans 13 amino acids. CDR3 residues: CASTASAEPEAFF. DNA of the CDR3: TGTGCCAGTACTGCCAGCGCCGAACCTGAAGCTTTCTTT.

CDR3 protein: CASSFGSNTEAFF. CDR3 coding DNA: TGTGCCAGCAGCTTCGGGTCGAACACTGAAGCTTTCTTT. The V and J genes are TRBV7-3 and TRBJ1-1; D is unresolved. The CDR3 sequence is 13 residues long. V was trimmed by 3 bases and J by 1 base, leaving 6 bases between them. Germline V gene data show CDR1 as SGHTA and CDR2 as FQGTGA.

The chain couples TRBV5-1 to TRBJ2-1; tentatively, D is TRBD2 (5 bases). Trimming pared 0 bases from V and 5 bases from J, leaving 9 bases between. In germline, CDR1 is SGHRS, CDR2 YFSETQ. CDR3 length equals 14 residues. The CDR3 is CASSLEFGDNEQFF. Written as DNA, the CDR3 is TGCGCCAGCAGCTTGGAATTCGGGGACAATGAGCAGTTCTTC.

CDR3 bases: TGCGCCAGCAGCCAAGAAGGAGGCCCCCTGACCGTGAGGAATGAGCAGTTCTTC. Its translation: CASSQEGGPLTVRNEQFF. The chain combines TRBV4-1 with TRBJ2-1; a possible D gene is TRBD2 (5 bases). The V gene lost 0 bases and the J gene lost 7 bases, with 22 bases spanning the gap. The CDR3 is 18 amino acids. Germline-derived CDR1 and CDR2 are MGHRA and YSYEKL.

This clone was seen more than once but under ten times. The V and J genes are TRBV28 and TRBJ2-7; tentatively, D is TRBD2 (5 bases). The CDR3 covers 12 residues. Trimming took 10 bases from V and 2 from J, leaving 12 bases between them. The germline CDR1 and CDR2 sequences are MDHEN and SYDVKM. This CDR3 is CATRRGAYEQYF. The CDR3 DNA is TGTGCCACCCGCCGGGGAGCCTACGAGCAGTACTTC.